One and the same sample provided the 18 T cell receptor beta chains below, sequenced in a study of spatial heterogeneity in lung cancer. Study-level points and caveats: Tumors with more nonsynonymous mutations had more expanded intratumoral alpha and beta TCRs.

These TCRs' antigens remain unknown. Time point reported: sample taken at primary tumor resection. TCRdb used MiXCR to reprocess the 5' RACE reads, holding one entry per CDR3 protein. The profile shows 3,500 to 4,500 distinct CDR3 sequences, about 9% of them singletons. The source material was lung tumor tissue, sampled at surgery. The receptors derive from a male donor with early-stage non-small cell lung cancer.

The sample holds many counts of this clonotype. This beta chain is a stray read from a library made for alpha chains; its abundance is not meaningful. The chain uses TRBV7-3 and TRBJ2-1; TRBD1 matches 9 bases. V gave up 1 base and J gave up 6 bases; unmatched junction bases: 4. The germline CDR1 and CDR2 sequences are SGHTA and FQGTGA. CDR3 length: 15 amino acids. CDR3 nucleotides: TGTGCCAGCAGCTTAAGGGGGACAGGGCCCAATGAGCAGTTCTTC. This encodes CASSLRGTGPNEQFF.

This clonotype is classed as medium-sized. Because this beta chain is a stray read in a library intended to capture alpha chains, its abundance should not be given much weight. This chain joins TRBV7-2 and TRBJ2-3, with D possibly being TRBD1 or TRBD2 (5 bases each). Between the trimmed V and J ends, which lost 2 bases and 5 bases, there was a span of 14 bases. The germline V gene has CDR1 SGHTA and CDR2 FQGNSA. The CDR3 runs to 15 residues. Here the CDR3 DNA reads TGTGCCAGCAGCTTAAATCGTGGGGCGGGAGATACGCAGTATTTT. Its translation is CASSLNRGAGDTQYF.

This clonotype appeared a single time. This beta chain is a stray read from a library made for alpha chains; its abundance is not meaningful. The chain uses TRBV20-1 and TRBJ2-7; D perhaps matches TRBD2 (6 bases). The V gene lost 0 bases and the J gene lost 6 bases, with 18 bases spanning the gap. Germline CDR1 reads DFQATT; CDR2 reads SNEGSKA (reference sequence). The CDR3 has 15 amino acids. In DNA form, the CDR3 reads TGCAGTGCTAGAGATCCGACTAGTACGGCTGGCGAGCAGTACTTC. Translating gives CSARDPTSTAGEQYF.

This clonotype was seen repeatedly, ten times or more. This beta chain represents an off-target read in a library built for alpha chains; its size is of limited meaning. CDR3 DNA sequence: TGTGCCAGCAGAGAAGAGGACAGGCCTACTGAAGCTTTCTTT. Translation gives CASREEDRPTEAFF. V and J are TRBV7-2 and TRBJ1-1; TRBD1 matches 7 bases. This CDR3 spans 14 amino acids. J lost 5 bases, V lost 6 bases, and 9 bases had no gene match. Germline V gives CDR1 SGHTA, CDR2 FQGNSA.

Sample share makes this clonotype medium-sized. Found in a library prepared for alpha chains, this beta chain is an off-target read, and its abundance has little meaning. The rearrangement uses TRBV4-3 and TRBJ1-2; 8 bases are a match to TRBD1. The CDR3 runs to 16 residues. The germline gives CDR1 LGHNA, CDR2 YSLEER. V lost 0 bases and J lost 5; bases outside the gene matches: 8. The CDR3 bases are TGCGCCAGCAGCCAAGAATTCAGGACAGGGAGGTATGGCTACACCTTC. Translation: CASSQEFRTGRYGYTF.

This clonotype is medium-sized by share. A library prepared for alpha chains yielded this beta chain as an off-target read; its size is of little meaning. The V and J genes are TRBV29-1 and TRBJ2-1; unclear D gene. Per the germline V gene, CDR1 is SQVTM and CDR2 is ANQGSEA. The ends were cut back, 0 bases at V and 6 bases at J, with 18 bases in the middle. The length of the CDR3 is 16 residues. CDR3 in amino acids: CSVEEGWYSRANEQFF. DNA of the CDR3: TGCAGCGTTGAAGAGGGTTGGTATAGCCGTGCCAATGAGCAGTTCTTC.

There are a few counts of this clonotype. A library made for alpha chains picked up this beta chain off target, so its size means little. This sequence joins TRBV11-2 and TRBJ2-2, with unresolved D. The V end was cut by 2 bases, the J end by 6 bases, with 1 base between. The CDR3 runs 11 residues. Germline CDR1 reads SGHAT; CDR2 reads FQNNGV. CDR3 region: CASSLSGELFF. The CDR3 DNA follows: TGTGCCAGCAGCTTATCCGGGGAGCTGTTTTTT.

This clonotype is medium-sized by share. Being off target in a library aimed at alpha chains, this beta chain has a size of little meaning. The CDR3 loop reads CSVHRGPSQAFF. As DNA, the CDR3 is TGCAGCGTTCACAGGGGGCCCTCCCAAGCTTTCTTT. The chain uses TRBV29-1 and TRBJ1-1, with TRBD1 matching 9 bases. Germline V gene sequence: CDR1 SQVTM, CDR2 ANQGSEA. This CDR3 region has 12 residues. V lost 5 bases and J lost 9; bases outside the gene matches: 7.

This clonotype is judged large. Within a library made for alpha chains, this beta chain is off target, and its count is uninformative. The chain employs TRBV5-1 and TRBJ2-5, with TRBD1 identical over 9 bases. The CDR3 extends over 15 amino acids. V was clipped by 0 bases and J by 1 base; unmatched bases: 1. From germline, CDR1 is SGHRS and CDR2 YFSETQ. The CDR3 nucleotides are TGCGCCAGCAGCTTGGAGGGACAGGGCCAAGAGACCCAGTACTTC. Residues: CASSLEGQGQETQYF. The whole variable domain, filled in from reference TRBV5-1 and TRBJ2-5, reads KAGVTQTPRYLIKTRGQQVTLSCSPISGHRSVSWYQQTPGQGLQFLFEYFSETQRNKGNFPGRFSGRQFSNSRSEMNVSTLELGDSALYLCASSLEGQGQETQYFGPGTRLLVL.

Ten or more counts support this clonotype. This beta chain slipped into a library made for alpha chains as a stray read, so its size is not meaningful. The rearrangement uses TRBV6-6 and TRBJ2-2, with D perhaps assigned TRBD1 or TRBD2 (5 bases each). The germline V gene encodes CDR1 MNHNY and CDR2 SVGAGI (reference sequence). The V end was cut by 7 bases, the J end by 6 bases, with 21 bases between. This CDR3 contains 16 residues. DNA for the CDR3: TGTGCCAGCATGATGGGGGTGCAGCTGGCCCCCGGGGAGCTGTTTTTT. This codes for CASMMGVQLAPGELFF.

This clonotype was detected only a few times. Because this beta chain is a stray read in a library intended to capture alpha chains, its abundance should not be given much weight. The gene calls are TRBV4-3 and TRBJ2-5, with D unclear. The CDR3 runs to 15 residues. V was cut by 4 bases and J by 1 base, with 13 bases left in between. CDR1 LGHNA and CDR2 YSLEER come from the germline V gene. The CDR3 region is CASSRFQGSQETQYF. In DNA form, the CDR3 reads TGCGCCAGCAGCCGGTTCCAAGGGTCCCAAGAGACCCAGTACTTC.

This clonotype has at least ten counts. A library made for alpha chains picked up this beta chain off target, so its size means little. V gene TRBV7-9 combines with J gene TRBJ1-1; D is perhaps TRBD1 (5 bases). The CDR3 loop spans 15 amino acids. CDR1 is SEHNR, CDR2 FQNEAQ, per germline (reference sequence). The germline V and J ends were trimmed by 5 bases and 0 bases, with 13 bases remaining between them. In nucleotides, the CDR3 is TGTGCCAGCAGCCCATGGGGGGTCATGAACACTGAAGCTTTCTTT. Its translation is CASSPWGVMNTEAFF.

A word on this clonotype: This beta chain was picked up by a library intended for alpha chains and is off target, so its count carries little meaning. The J gene is TRBJ2-5, the V gene TRBV7-2; D is undetermined. The CDR3 is 13 amino acids. Trimming shortened V by 4 bases and J by 5 bases, and 11 bases separated the two germline ends. Looked up from germline, CDR1 is SGHTA and CDR2 is FQGNSA. In nucleotides, the CDR3 is TGTGCCAGCAGCTCACCTATCGGGGAGACCCAGTACTTC. It codes for CASSSPIGETQYF. Full variable domain (remainder filled in from reference TRBV7-2 and TRBJ2-5): GAGVSQSPSNKVTEKGKDVELRCDPISGHTALYWYRQSLGQGLEFLIYFQGNSAPDKSGLPSDRFSAERTGGSVSTLTIQRTQQEDSAVYLCASSSPIGETQYFGPGTRLLVL.

This clonotype is classed as medium-sized. In a library made to pick up alpha chains, this beta chain is a stray read with a size that means little. The rearrangement joins TRBV20-1 to TRBJ2-7; the D call may be TRBD1 or TRBD2 (5 bases each). The CDR3 extends over 14 amino acids. Per the germline V gene, CDR1 is DFQATT and CDR2 is SNEGSKA (reference sequence). Trimming pared 3 bases from V and 3 bases from J, leaving 15 bases between. The DNA of the CDR3 is TGCAGTGCTAGTCAACGGGACGGTTACTACGAGCAGTACTTC. Translating gives CSASQRDGYYEQYF.

As concerns this clonotype: The library was designed around alpha chains, so this beta chain is a stray read whose abundance carries little weight. This chain links TRBV6-1 with TRBJ2-2; 9 bases align to TRBD1. The length of the CDR3 is 16 residues. Germline V lookup: CDR1 MNHNS, CDR2 SASEGT. With V trimmed by 0 bases and J by 5 bases, 4 bases remained unmatched. The CDR3 DNA reads as TGTGCCAGCAGTGAAGCTTGGGGACAGGGAACCGGGGAGCTGTTTTTT. Its protein is CASSEAWGQGTGELFF.

A few counts support this clonotype. With the library built for alpha chains, this beta chain is off target and its frequency is not meaningful. This chain links TRBV7-9 with TRBJ1-1; D not certain. CDR3 length: 16 residues. The V gene lost 5 bases and the J gene lost 2 bases, with 18 bases spanning the gap. Germline CDR1 and CDR2: SEHNR and FQNEAQ (reference sequence). This CDR3 is CASSPPRTTDNTEAFF. CDR3 coding DNA: TGTGCCAGCAGCCCTCCCCGGACGACCGACAACACTGAAGCTTTCTTT.

In regard to this clonotype: This beta chain came through as a stray read in a library set up for alpha chains, and its size says little. This sequence joins TRBV7-2 and TRBJ2-7, with D possibly being TRBD1 or TRBD2 (5 bases each). The CDR3 loop spans 13 amino acids. CDR1 is SGHTA and CDR2 is FQGNSA in the germline V gene. Trimming removed 3 bases from V and 5 bases from J, with 11 bases in between. CDR3 region: CASSLRGRDEQYF. The CDR3 coding sequence is TGTGCCAGCAGCTTGAGGGGTAGGGACGAGCAGTACTTC.

In its sample, this clonotype was seen many times. The size of this beta chain means little, since it is a stray read in a library made for alpha chains. The V and J genes are TRBV5-1 and TRBJ2-7; 7 nucleotides match TRBD2. Germline CDR1 SGHRS, CDR2 YFSETQ. The CDR3 sequence is 15 residues long. V was pared by 1 base and J by 2 bases, with 6 bases of the junction left unmatched. Here the CDR3 DNA reads TGCGCCAGCAGCTTGTGGGCAGGGACTACCTACGAGCAGTACTTC. This encodes CASSLWAGTTYEQYF.